The TCR beta chain described here comes from a study of regulatory T cells in long-lasting Graves disease. For TCR beta, libraries came from iRepertoire HTBI primers and Arm-PCR of CDR3 regions. In TCRdb, the multiplex PCR reads were re-called with MiXCR into one record per CDR3 protein. The data contain around 400,000 distinct CDR3 sequences, 15% of them singletons. Time point defined: newly diagnosed GD, antithyroid drugs for less than 3 months. Preparation of the TCR library used RNA extracted from PBMCs. Germline V gene data show CDR1 as MDHEN and CDR2 as SYDVKM. This CDR3 has 13 amino acids. Note on this clonotype: One end of the junction fails to match germline, which may point to a read error.

These data are also associated with another study on T cells in Graves' hyperthyroidism and ophthalmopathy.

This chain links TRBV28 with TRBJ2-1; no definite D call. The sequence derives from a woman between 40 and 50 years old with Graves disease. The source material was peripheral blood mononuclear cells (PBMCs), sampled at new diagnosis, from a patient treated with antithyroid drugs. The CDR3 sequence: CASSFSTYNEKFF. In DNA, the CDR3 is TGTGCCAGCAGTTTTTCGACCTACAATGAGAAGTTCTTC.